This is a list of T cell receptor beta chains from one sample in a study of somatic mutations in cytotoxic T cells in rheumatoid arthritis. Assay used: immunoSEQ multiplex PCR; TCRdb lists only in-frame clones, some missing. Of tens of thousands of clones in the sample, under 85% were seen once. Sequenced input: CD8+ T cells sorted from blood. These receptors all come from a man aged 35-49 years in good health. The CDR3 runs from the conserved cysteine through the conserved F or W. The D gene is left open where the match is weak. Some rows have no size entry. The others give once, few or many, or a class for an expanded clone.

d_call	j_call	clone_size	v_call	cdr3_nt	cdr3_aa
TRBD1	TRBJ2-7	NA	TRBV6-5	TGTGCCAGCAGTTACGTCGGGACAGAACCATACTACGAGCAGTACTTC	CASSYVGTEPYYEQYF
NA	TRBJ1-1	NA	TRBV6-1	TGTGCCAGCAATTACGGACAGTCCCCCACTGAAGCTTTCTTT	CASNYGQSPTEAFF
NA	TRBJ1-4	NA	TRBV5-1	TGCGCCAGCAGCTTGTCCCCAGGGGTGGGGGAAAAACTGTTTTTT	CASSLSPGVGEKLFF
NA	TRBJ2-2	NA	TRBV5-6	TGTGCCAGCAGTTGCACAGGAGTATGGCGGGGAGCTGTTTTT	CASSCTGVWRGAVF
NA	TRBJ1-4	NA	TRBV7-9	TGTGCCAGCAGCTTGGGGGAGGGACGTGAAAAACTGTTTTTT	CASSLGEGREKLFF
TRBD2	TRBJ2-1	NA	TRBV18	TGTGCCAGCAGGTGGACAGGGAATTCACTAGCGGGAGTGGGCAGTGAGCAGTTCTTC	CASRWTGNSLAGVGSEQFF
NA	TRBJ1-2	few	TRBV27	TGTGCCAGCAGTTCACAGGGTAGGAGAGCTAACTATGGCTACACCTTC	CASSSQGRRANYGYTF
NA	TRBJ2-5	once	TRBV19	TGTGCCAGTAGTACGCGGACCTGGGGGGAGACCCAGTACTTC	CASSTRTWGETQYF
NA	TRBJ1-5	NA	TRBV13	TGTGCCAGCAGCTTAGGGGGACTTGGAAGCAATCAGCCCCAGCATTTT	CASSLGGLGSNQPQHF
NA	TRBJ2-7	NA	TRBV27	TGTGCCAGCAGTTTCGGGACGGAACAGGGCGAGCAGTACTTC	CASSFGTEQGEQYF
TRBD2	TRBJ2-1	NA	TRBV4-1	TGCGCCAGCAGTAACATAGCGGGAGGGCTAGGTGAGCAGTTCTTC	CASSNIAGGLGEQFF
TRBD2	TRBJ2-1	NA	TRBV6-5	TGTGCCAGCAGTTACTTAAATAGCGGGGGCTCCGATGAGCAGTTCTTC	CASSYLNSGGSDEQFF
NA	TRBJ1-5	NA	TRBV6-1	TGTGCCAGCATTCAAAGGGACGGGAGCAATCAGCCCCAGCATTTT	CASIQRDGSNQPQHF
NA	TRBJ1-5	NA	TRBV27	TGTGCCAGCAGTTGGGGGTTGAATCAGCCCCAGCATTTT	CASSWGLNQPQHF
NA	TRBJ2-5	NA	TRBV7-9	TGTGCCAGCAGCTCCCAAGAGACCCAGTACTTC	CASSSQETQYF
NA	TRBJ2-5	NA	TRBV29-1	TGCAGCGTTGATAGCCACGACCAAGAGACCCAGTACTTC	CSVDSHDQETQYF